The T cell receptor (beta chain) under discussion was sequenced for a study of CD8 T cells in Susac syndrome. Broader study findings: The CD4+ T cell repertoires in Susac syndrome did not show any clonal expansion.

Comment on this clonotype: Its antigen is currently unknown.

With random hexamers, 0.5 to 1 ug RNA was reverse transcribed. TCRdb fed the immunoSEQ multiplex PCR reads into MiXCR, producing one record per CDR3 protein. The data hold more than 200,000 distinct CDR3 sequences, with 94% observed a single time. The authors sequenced TCR beta from blood CD8+ and CD4+ T cells. V lost 0 bases and J lost 3, with 11 bases in between. This CDR3 is 15 amino acids long. Germline loops: CDR1 MNHNS, CDR2 SASEGT. This receptor was taken from a human donor with Susac syndrome. The material sequenced was CD4+ T cells from PBMCs. The chain has TRBV6-1 and TRBJ1-2; D not certain. The CDR3 nucleotides read TGTGCCAGCAGTGAAGCTGGCGCAGGAGACTATGGCTACACCTTC. Protein: CASSEAGAGDYGYTF.